The sequence of this T cell receptor beta chain was determined in a study of T cells in Graves' hyperthyroidism and ophthalmopathy (dated by TCRdb to between 2019 and 2020). With respect to the entire study: Peripheral blood was collected at initial diagnosis, before any treatment. The approximately 100 discovery patients were divided at random into training and test sets in a 7:3 ratio. After sampling, hyperthyroidism patients received methimazole starting at 30 mg daily, and ophthalmopathy patients received high-dose intravenous methylprednisolone. In addition, the study compared T-cell repertoires in thyroid tissue and in blood from roughly 6 Graves' hyperthyroidism patients. Prospective prediction of ophthalmopathy was tested in an independent validation cohort consisting of 18 to 20 hyperthyroidism patients and approximately 16 patients who later progressed to ophthalmopathy. TCR V-J signatures able to tell the groups apart were searched for in a discovery cohort of 95 to 100 patients, of whom fewer than 45 had Graves' ophthalmopathy and some 60 had stable Graves' hyperthyroidism. The paper describes TCR Vbeta CDR3 sequencing of 135 peripheral blood samples, made up of 43 ophthalmopathy patients, around 78 hyperthyroidism patients and approximately 17 progressor patients. Paper-wide results and their limitations: Most expanded thyroid clonotypes (frequency above 0.001) were also found in blood, which suggests that blood repertoires may mirror thyroid immune responses. In validation, the model predicted progression to ophthalmopathy with approximately 69% sensitivity and approximately 74% specificity, a median of 6.5 months before onset. No statistical method was used to fix the sample size in advance, and group allocation was not hidden from the investigators. A model built on a 13 V-J signature distinguished ophthalmopathy from stable hyperthyroidism, reaching around 90% sensitivity and about 81% specificity in cross-validation and 80%/75% in testing.

V sheds 1 base and J sheds 1 base, leaving 4 bases between their ends. Reading the germline V gene gives CDR1 SGHNT and CDR2 YENEEA. Inclusive of the bounding cysteine and phenylalanine, the CDR3 is 13 residues long. CDR3 DNA only is kept here, 39 bases in frame from base 1. The TCR beta CDR3 regions were amplified from RNA transcripts. The TCR CDR3 was subjected to a first round of RT-PCR using the HTBI primer set and the Qiagen OneStep RT-PCR kit. Libraries were constructed in a second round of multiplex PCR, after which size selection and purification were carried out. The libraries were sequenced on an Illumina HiSeq2000 using paired-end 100 bp reads. As for the original processing: SOAPnuke was used to process the raw data, throwing out any read that contained adapters or uncalled bases, had a mean Phred below 15, or lacked an exact constant-primer or identifier match. High-quality paired reads were merged using COPE v1.2.5, and each unique nucleotide sequence was defined as a clonotype. Clonotypes were aligned to IMGT TRBV, TRBD and TRBJ reference segments using MiTCR v1.1. The analysis was restricted to V-J combinations with a frequency above 0.0001, which together covered roughly 99% of the repertoires. The TCS score was defined as the ratio of F50 (clonal expansion) to E x V (chaos), calculated using BLOSUM62-based TCRdist between CDR3 peptides within each V-J. Welch's t-statistics and random forest reduced roughly 500 V-J features to 10 to 15, which were used in a naive Bayes classifier (R e1071). In-frame beta chains were kept once TCRdb had trimmed the public reads at Q25 with fastp and called clones with MiXCR. Each record represents a unique CDR3 protein, reported with the most common genes and DNA among its rows. TCRdb's processing, not the authors', yielded these V and J calls. This sample has 480,000 or so distinct CDR3 sequences in its table, and approximately 15% of those were observed once. The top ten constitute less than 20% of the sample.

Graves' hyperthyroidism was defined as stable when no progression to ophthalmopathy occurred over 18 months of follow-up. Hyperthyroidism patients were newly diagnosed, with disease duration under 2 months, and aged 18 to 65 years. Patients with uncontrolled infections, other autoimmune diseases, pregnancy or lactation were excluded. Clinical symptoms, serum thyroxine and TRAb, thyroid ultrasound, and orbital computed tomography formed the basis for the diagnoses. PBMCs were separated from under 12 ml of fresh peripheral blood using Ficoll-Paque density gradient centrifugation. Trizol reagent was used to extract total RNA, and RNA quality was then checked on an Agilent 2100 Bioanalyzer. This clonotype was observed at least ten times. Its specific antigen is unknown. No per-base quality is available; no much larger clone lies one base away.

The chain joins TRBV11-3 to TRBJ2-5; confidence is insufficient to name the D gene. This clonotype originated in a woman under 30 with Graves' hyperthyroidism. Material for sequencing was blood. The bases are TGTGCCAGCAGCTTAGTTTCCCAAGAGACCCAGTACTTC. It encodes CASSLVSQETQYF.